This TCR beta chain was sequenced during a study of shared clonotypes between healthy human individuals. TCRdb's table, derived via immunoSEQ multiplex PCR, lists solely in-frame clones and lacks some. The sample lists millions of clones; over 85% were seen once. The ends were cut back, 3 bases at V and 8 bases at J, with 8 bases in the middle. The CDR3 is 12 amino acids. CDR1 is SGHAT, CDR2 FQNNGV, per germline. On this clone itself: The same CDR3 is also encoded by other DNA sequences in this sample.

The specimen sequenced was naive CD4+ T cells sorted from blood. Subset reported: CD45RA+ positively selected. V usage is TRBV11-2 and J usage is TRBJ2-1, with a weak D call TRBD2 (6 bases). This receptor was taken from a young man in good health. Here the CDR3 reads CASSLEGYEQFF. The CDR3 DNA is TGTGCCAGCAGCTTGGAGGGTTATGAGCAGTTCTTC.